The next 6 T cell receptor beta chains were all read from a single sample in a study of post-analysis software for immune sequencing data. Regarding the study as a whole: Controls had lower frequencies than patients of about 5 TRBV segments, which included TRBV5-6, TRBV5-1 and TRBV20-1.

Unique molecular identifiers tagged the TCR beta cDNA libraries. TCRdb reprocessed the PCR reads via MiXCR and lists one record per CDR3 protein. The repertoire consists of about 810,000 distinct CDR3 sequences, with roughly 58% occurring once and the leading ten covering roughly 4.4%. Their specific antigens are unknown. Input material: blood. The receptors shown here come from a girl aged 5 to 17 with multiple sclerosis.

The rearrangement uses TRBV4-2 and TRBJ1-1; 8 positions agree with TRBD1. The germline CDR1 and CDR2 sequences are LGHNA and YNFKEQ. V shed 1 base and J 7 bases; nucleotides not matched to a gene: 5. The CDR3 has 14 amino acids. The CDR3 loop is CASSQGQGTREAFF. The CDR3, as DNA: TGTGCCAGCAGCCAAGGACAGGGGACACGTGAAGCTTTCTTT.

The CDR3 protein is CASSSRRGFSEQFF. The CDR3 DNA follows: TGTGCCAGCAGCTCACGAAGGGGATTCAGTGAGCAGTTCTTC. The chain has TRBV7-2 and TRBJ2-1; tentative D call: TRBD1 (5 bases). The germline V gene has CDR1 SGHTA and CDR2 FQGNSA. The CDR3 is made up of 14 amino acids. Trimming pared 4 bases from V and 9 bases from J, leaving 16 bases between.

The chain has TRBV7-9 and TRBJ2-1, with D perhaps TRBD1 or TRBD2 (7 bases each). V lost 7 bases and J 6 bases, leaving 28 bases between the germline ends. CDR3 size: 18 residues. In germline, CDR1 is SEHNR, CDR2 FQNEAQ (reference sequence). CDR3 bases: TGTGCCAGCACCCCACCAGGGGGTAGCGGGCAAAGTGTCAATGAGCAGTTCTTC. This encodes CASTPPGGSGQSVNEQFF.

This clonotype has a handful of counts. V and J are TRBV5-4 and TRBJ2-5; D may match TRBD1 or TRBD2 (5 bases each). This CDR3 is built from 13 residues. Trimming removed 3 bases at V and 5 bases at J, with 11 bases between. From germline, CDR1 is SGHNT and CDR2 YYREEE (reference sequence). The CDR3 sequence is CASSSGTRETQYF. The CDR3 DNA sequence: TGTGCCAGCAGCTCTGGGACGAGGGAGACCCAGTACTTC.

This clonotype was counted between two and nine times. This chain connects TRBV6-6 to TRBJ1-1; the D is unclear. The CDR3 extends over 16 amino acids. V was pared by 6 bases and J by 5 bases, with 22 bases between. The germline CDR1 and CDR2 sequences are MNHNY and SVGAGI (reference sequence). The CDR3 region has the DNA TGTGCCAGCAGCCCCCCCGAGGGCGCGGGTATGACTGAAGCTTTCTTT. Its protein is CASSPPEGAGMTEAFF.

The chain carries TRBV5-1 and TRBJ2-7; 14 positions match TRBD2. The CDR3 has 18 amino acids. The germline V gene encodes CDR1 SGHRS and CDR2 YFSETQ. The V segment lost 0 bases and the J segment 2 bases; nucleotides outside the gene matches: 7. The CDR3 bases are TGCGCCAGCAGCTTGGAGACTAGCGGGGGGGCGGGCCCCTACGAGCAGTACTTC. Translated, it gives CASSLETSGGAGPYEQYF.